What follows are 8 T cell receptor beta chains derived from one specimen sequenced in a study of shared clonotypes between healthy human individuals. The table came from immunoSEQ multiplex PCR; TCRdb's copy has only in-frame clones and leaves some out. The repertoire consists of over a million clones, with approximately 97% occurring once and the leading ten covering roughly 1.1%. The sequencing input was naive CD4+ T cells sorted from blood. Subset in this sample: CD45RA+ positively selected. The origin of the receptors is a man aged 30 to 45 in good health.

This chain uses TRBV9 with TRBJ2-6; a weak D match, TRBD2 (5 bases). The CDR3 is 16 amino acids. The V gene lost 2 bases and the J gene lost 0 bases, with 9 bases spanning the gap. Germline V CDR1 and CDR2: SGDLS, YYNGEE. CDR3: CASSVAGFSGANVLTF. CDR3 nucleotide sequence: TGTGCCAGCAGCGTTGCGGGTTTCTCTGGGGCCAACGTCCTGACTTTC.

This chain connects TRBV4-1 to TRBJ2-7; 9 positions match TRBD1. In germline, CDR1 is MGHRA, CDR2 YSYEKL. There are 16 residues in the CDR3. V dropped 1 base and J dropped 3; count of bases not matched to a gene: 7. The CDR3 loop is CASSQVGGTGYYEQYF. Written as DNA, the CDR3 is TGCGCCAGCAGCCAAGTAGGAGGGACAGGGTACTACGAGCAGTACTTC.

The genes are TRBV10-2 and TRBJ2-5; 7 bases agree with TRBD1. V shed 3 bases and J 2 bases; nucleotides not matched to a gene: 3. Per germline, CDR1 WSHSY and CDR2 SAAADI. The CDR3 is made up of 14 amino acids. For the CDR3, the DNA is TGCGCCAGCAGTGACACGACAGGGCAAGAGACCCAGTACTTC. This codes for CASSDTTGQETQYF.

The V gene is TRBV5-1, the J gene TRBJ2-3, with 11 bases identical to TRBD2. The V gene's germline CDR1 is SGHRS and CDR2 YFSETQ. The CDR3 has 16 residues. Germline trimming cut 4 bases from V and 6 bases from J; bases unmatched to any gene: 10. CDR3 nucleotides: TGCGCCAGCAGCACGGGACTAGCGGCCCTTGGGGATACGCAGTATTTT. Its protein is CASSTGLAALGDTQYF.

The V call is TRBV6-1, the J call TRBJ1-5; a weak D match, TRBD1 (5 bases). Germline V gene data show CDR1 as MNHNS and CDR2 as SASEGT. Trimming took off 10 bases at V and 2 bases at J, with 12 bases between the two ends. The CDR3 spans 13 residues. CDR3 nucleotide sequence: TGTGCCACCCTTATACAGGGCAATCAGCCCCAGCATTTT. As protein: CATLIQGNQPQHF.

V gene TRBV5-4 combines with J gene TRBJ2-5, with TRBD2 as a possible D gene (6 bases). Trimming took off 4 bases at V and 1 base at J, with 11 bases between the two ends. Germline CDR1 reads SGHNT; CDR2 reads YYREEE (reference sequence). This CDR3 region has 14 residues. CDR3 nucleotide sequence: TGTGCCAGCAGCGGGGCTAGCGCCCAAGAGACCCAGTACTTC. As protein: CASSGASAQETQYF.

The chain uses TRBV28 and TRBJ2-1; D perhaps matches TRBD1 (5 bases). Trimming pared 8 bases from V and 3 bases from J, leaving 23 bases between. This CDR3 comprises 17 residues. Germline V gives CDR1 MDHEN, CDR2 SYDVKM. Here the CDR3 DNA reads TGTGCCAGCGTTTCTAACTTGGGCAGGGAATACTACAATGAGCAGTTCTTC. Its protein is CASVSNLGREYYNEQFF.

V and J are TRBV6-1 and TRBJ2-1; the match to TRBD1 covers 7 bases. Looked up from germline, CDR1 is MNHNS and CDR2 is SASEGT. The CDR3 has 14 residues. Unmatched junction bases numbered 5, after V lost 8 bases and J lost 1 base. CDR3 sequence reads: CASHRGGSYNEQFF. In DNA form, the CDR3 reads TGTGCCAGCCACAGGGGTGGTTCCTACAATGAGCAGTTCTTC.